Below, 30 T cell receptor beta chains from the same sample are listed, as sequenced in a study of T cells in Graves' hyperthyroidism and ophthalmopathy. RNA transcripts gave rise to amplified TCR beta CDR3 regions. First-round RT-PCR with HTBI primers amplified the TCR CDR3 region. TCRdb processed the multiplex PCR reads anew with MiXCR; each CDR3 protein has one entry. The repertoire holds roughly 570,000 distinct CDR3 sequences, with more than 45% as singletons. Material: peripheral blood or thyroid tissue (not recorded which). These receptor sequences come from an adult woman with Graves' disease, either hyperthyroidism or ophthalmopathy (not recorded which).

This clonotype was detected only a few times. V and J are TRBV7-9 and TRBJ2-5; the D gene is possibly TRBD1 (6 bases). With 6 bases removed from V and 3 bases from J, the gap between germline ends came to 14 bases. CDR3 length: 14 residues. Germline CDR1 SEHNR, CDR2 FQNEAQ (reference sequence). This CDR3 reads CASRGPPGEETQYF. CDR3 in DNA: TGTGCCAGCAGAGGGCCACCAGGGGAAGAGACCCAGTACTTC.

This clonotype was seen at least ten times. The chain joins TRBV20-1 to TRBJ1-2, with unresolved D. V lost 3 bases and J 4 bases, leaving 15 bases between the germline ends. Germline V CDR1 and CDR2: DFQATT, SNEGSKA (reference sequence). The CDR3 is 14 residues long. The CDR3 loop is CSASPGIGGYGYTF. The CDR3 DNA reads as TGCAGTGCTAGCCCAGGTATTGGAGGCTATGGCTACACCTTC.

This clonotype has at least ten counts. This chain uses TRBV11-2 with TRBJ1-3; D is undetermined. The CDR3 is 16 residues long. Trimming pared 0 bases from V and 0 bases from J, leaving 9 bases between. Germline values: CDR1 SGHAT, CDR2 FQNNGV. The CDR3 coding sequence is TGTGCCAGCAGCTTAGATCCCCTCAGCTCTGGAAACACCATATATTTT. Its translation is CASSLDPLSSGNTIYF. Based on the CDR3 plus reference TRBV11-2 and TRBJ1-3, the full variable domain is EAGVAQSPRYKIIEKRQSVAFWCNPISGHATLYWYQQILGQGPKLLIQFQNNGVVDDSQLPKDRFSAERLKGVDSTLKIQPAKLEDSAVYLCASSLDPLSSGNTIYFGEGSWLTVV.

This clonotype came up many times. CDR3 residues: CASSATTDAHGAFF. CDR3 nucleotide sequence: TGCGCCAGCAGCGCCACGACAGACGCCCATGGAGCTTTCTTT. This chain connects TRBV5-1 to TRBJ1-1, with a weak D call TRBD1 (5 bases). Germline-derived CDR1 and CDR2 are SGHRS and YFSETQ. The V gene lost 4 bases and the J gene lost 10 bases, with 20 bases spanning the gap. The CDR3 loop spans 14 amino acids.

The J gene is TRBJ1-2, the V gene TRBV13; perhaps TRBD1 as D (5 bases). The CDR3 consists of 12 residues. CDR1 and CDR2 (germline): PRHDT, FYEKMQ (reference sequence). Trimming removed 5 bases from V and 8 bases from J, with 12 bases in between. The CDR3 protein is CASSGAGDGYTF. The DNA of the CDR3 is TGTGCCAGCAGCGGGGCGGGGGACGGCTACACCTTC.

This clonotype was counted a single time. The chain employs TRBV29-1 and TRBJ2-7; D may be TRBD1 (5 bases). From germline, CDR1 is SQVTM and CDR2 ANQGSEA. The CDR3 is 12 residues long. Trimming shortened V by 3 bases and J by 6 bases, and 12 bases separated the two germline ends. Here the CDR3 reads CSVEAGRAEQYF. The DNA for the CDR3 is TGCAGCGTTGAGGCAGGCAGGGCCGAGCAGTACTTC.

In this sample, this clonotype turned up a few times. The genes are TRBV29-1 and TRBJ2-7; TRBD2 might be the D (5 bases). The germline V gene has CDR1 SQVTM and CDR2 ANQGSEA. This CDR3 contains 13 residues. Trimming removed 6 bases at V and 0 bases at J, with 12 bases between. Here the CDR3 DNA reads TGCAGCGTCCTCCGGACTGCCTCCTACGAGCAGTACTTC. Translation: CSVLRTASYEQYF.

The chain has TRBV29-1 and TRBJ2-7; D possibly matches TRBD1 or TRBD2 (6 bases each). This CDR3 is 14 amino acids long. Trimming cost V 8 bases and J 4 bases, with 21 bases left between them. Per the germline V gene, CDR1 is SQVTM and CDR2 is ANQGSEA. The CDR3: CSTPGAPNAYEQYF. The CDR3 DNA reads TGCAGCACTCCGGGGGCGCCAAATGCTTACGAGCAGTACTTC.

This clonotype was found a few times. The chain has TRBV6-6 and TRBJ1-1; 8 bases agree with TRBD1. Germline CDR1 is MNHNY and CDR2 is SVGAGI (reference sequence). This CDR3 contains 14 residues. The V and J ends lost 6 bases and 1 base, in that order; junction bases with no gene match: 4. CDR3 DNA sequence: TGTGCCAGCAGGGGACAGGAGACGAACACTGAAGCTTTCTTT. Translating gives CASRGQETNTEAFF.

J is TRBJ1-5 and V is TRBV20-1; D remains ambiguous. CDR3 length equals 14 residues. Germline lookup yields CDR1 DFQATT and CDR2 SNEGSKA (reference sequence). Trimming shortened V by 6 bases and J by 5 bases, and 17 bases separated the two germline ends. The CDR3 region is CSAENPGFDQPQHF. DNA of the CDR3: TGCAGTGCCGAAAATCCGGGGTTTGATCAGCCCCAGCATTTT.

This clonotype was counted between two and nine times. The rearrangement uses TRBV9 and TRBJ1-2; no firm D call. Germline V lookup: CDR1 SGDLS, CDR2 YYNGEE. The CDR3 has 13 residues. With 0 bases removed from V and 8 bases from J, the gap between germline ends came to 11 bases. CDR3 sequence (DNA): TGTGCCAGCAGCGTAGGGGGAGTTGACGGCTACACCTTC. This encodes CASSVGGVDGYTF.

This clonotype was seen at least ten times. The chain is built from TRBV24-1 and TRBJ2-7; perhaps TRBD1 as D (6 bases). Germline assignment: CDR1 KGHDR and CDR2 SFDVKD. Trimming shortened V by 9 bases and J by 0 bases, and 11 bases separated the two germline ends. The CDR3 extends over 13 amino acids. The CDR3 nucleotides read TGTGCCACCTCCTCAGGGGCCTCCTACGAGCAGTACTTC. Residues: CATSSGASYEQYF.

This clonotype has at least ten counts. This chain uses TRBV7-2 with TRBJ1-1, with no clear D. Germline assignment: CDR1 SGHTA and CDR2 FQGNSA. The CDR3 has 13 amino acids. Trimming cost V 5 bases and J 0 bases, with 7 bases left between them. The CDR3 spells CASSRDMNTEAFF. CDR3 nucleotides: TGTGCCAGCAGCCGTGACATGAACACTGAAGCTTTCTTT.

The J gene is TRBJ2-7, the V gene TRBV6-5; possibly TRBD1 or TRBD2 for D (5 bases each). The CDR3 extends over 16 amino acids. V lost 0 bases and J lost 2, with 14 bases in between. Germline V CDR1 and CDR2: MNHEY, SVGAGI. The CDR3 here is CASSYSMEVGPYEQYF. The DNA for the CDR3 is TGTGCCAGCAGTTACTCGATGGAGGTGGGGCCCTACGAGCAGTACTTC.

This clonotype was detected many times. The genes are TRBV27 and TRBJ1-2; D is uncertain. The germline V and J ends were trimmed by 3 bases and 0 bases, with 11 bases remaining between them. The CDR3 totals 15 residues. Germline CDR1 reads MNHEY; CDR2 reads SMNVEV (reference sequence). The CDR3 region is CASSFLPSANYGYTF. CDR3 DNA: TGTGCCAGCAGTTTCCTCCCCAGCGCTAACTATGGCTACACCTTC.

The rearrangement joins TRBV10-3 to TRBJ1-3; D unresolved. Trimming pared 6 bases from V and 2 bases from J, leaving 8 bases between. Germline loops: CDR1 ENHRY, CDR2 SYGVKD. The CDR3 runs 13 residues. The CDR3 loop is CAIRARAGNTIYF. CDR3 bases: TGTGCCATCAGGGCAAGGGCTGGAAACACCATATATTTT.

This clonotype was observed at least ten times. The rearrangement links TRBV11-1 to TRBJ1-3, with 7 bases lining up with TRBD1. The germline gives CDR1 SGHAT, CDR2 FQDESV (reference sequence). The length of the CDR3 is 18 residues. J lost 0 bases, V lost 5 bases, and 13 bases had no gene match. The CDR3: CASSPGTVVFASGNTIYF. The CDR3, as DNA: TGTGCCAGCAGCCCTGGGACAGTCGTCTTTGCCTCTGGAAACACCATATATTTT.

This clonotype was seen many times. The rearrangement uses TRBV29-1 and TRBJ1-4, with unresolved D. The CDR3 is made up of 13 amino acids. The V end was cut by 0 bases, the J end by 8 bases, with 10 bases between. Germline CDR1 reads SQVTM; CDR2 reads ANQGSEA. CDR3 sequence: CSVEEGRGEKLFF. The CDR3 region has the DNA TGCAGCGTTGAAGAAGGCCGCGGAGAAAAACTGTTTTTT.

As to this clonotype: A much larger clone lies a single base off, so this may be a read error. CDR3 in DNA: TGTGCCATCAGTGAGAGGGCAGGGGGCAATCAGCCCCAGCATTTT. This codes for CAISERAGGNQPQHF. The chain is built from TRBV10-3 and TRBJ1-5; D may be TRBD1 (6 bases). The CDR3 is made up of 15 amino acids. Germline values: CDR1 ENHRY, CDR2 SYGVKD. Trimming shortened V by 2 bases and J by 2 bases, and 10 bases separated the two germline ends.

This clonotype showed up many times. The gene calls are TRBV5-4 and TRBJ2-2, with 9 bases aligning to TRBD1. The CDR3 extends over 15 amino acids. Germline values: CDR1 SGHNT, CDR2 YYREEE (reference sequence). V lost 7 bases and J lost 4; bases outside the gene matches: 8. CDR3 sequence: CASAMGTGTTGELFF. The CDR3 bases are TGTGCCAGCGCTATGGGGACAGGGACCACCGGGGAGCTGTTTTTT.

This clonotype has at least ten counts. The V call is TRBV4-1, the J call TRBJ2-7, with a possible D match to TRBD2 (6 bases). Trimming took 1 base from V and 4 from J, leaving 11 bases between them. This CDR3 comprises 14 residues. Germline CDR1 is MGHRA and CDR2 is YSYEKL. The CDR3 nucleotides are TGCGCCAGCAGCCAAGGACTAGTCAGTTACGAGCAGTACTTC. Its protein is CASSQGLVSYEQYF.

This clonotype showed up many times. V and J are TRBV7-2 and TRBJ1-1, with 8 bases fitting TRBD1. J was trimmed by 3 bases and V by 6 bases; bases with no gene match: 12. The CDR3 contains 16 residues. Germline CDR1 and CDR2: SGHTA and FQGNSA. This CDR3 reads CASSILWTGKDTEAFF. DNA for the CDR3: TGTGCCAGCAGTATACTGTGGACAGGGAAGGACACTGAAGCTTTCTTT. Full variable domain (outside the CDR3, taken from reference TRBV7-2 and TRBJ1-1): GAGVSQSPSNKVTEKGKDVELRCDPISGHTALYWYRQSLGQGLEFLIYFQGNSAPDKSGLPSDRFSAERTGGSVSTLTIQRTQQEDSAVYLCASSILWTGKDTEAFFGQGTRLTVV.

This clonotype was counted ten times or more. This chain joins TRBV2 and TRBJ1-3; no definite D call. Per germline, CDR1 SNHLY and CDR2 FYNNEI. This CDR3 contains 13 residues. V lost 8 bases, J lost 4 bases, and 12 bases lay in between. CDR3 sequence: CASLKRRGNTIYF. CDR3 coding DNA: TGTGCCAGCCTCAAGAGGCGCGGAAACACCATATATTTT.

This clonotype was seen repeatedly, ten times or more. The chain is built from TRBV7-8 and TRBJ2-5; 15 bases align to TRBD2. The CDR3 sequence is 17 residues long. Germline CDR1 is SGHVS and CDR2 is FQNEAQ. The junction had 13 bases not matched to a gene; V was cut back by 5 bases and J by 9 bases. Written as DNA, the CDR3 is TGTGCCAGCAGCACGAGATACGGGACTAGCGGGGGGTGGGCCCAGTACTTC. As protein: CASSTRYGTSGGWAQYF.

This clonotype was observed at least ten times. The CDR3 region is CASSLDRGLGQPQHF. The CDR3 DNA reads as TGTGCCAGCAGTTTAGACAGGGGTTTAGGGCAGCCCCAGCATTTT. The rearrangement uses TRBV12-3 or TRBV12-4 and TRBJ1-5; TRBD1 agrees at 7 bases. The junction had 7 bases not matched to a gene; V was cut back by 1 base and J by 7 bases. The CDR3 length is 15 residues.

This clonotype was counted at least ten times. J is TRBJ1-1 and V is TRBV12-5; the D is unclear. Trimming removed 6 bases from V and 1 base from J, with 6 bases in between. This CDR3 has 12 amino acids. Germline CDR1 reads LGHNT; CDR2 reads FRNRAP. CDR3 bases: TGTGCTAGTGGGCGGGGGAACACTGAAGCTTTCTTT. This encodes CASGRGNTEAFF.

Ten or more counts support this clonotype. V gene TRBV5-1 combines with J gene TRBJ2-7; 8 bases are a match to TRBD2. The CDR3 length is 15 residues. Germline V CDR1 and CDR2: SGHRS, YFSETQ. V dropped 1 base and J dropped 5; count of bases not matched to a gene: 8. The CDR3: CASSLPGGGHDEQYF. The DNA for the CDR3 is TGCGCCAGCAGCTTGCCCGGGGGGGGGCACGACGAGCAGTACTTC.

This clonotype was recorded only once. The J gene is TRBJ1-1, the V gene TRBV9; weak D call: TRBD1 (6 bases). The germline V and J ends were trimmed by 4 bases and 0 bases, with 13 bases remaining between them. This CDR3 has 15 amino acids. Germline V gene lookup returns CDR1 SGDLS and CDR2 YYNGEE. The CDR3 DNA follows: TGTGCCAGCAGCAAACCACAGGGATTGAACACTGAAGCTTTCTTT. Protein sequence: CASSKPQGLNTEAFF.

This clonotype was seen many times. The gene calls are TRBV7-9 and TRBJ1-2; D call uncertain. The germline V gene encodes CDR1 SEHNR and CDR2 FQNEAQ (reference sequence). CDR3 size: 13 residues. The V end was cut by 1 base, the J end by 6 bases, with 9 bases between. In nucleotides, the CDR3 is TGTGCCAGCAGCTTAGAAGCCGGGGATGGCTACACCTTC. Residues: CASSLEAGDGYTF.

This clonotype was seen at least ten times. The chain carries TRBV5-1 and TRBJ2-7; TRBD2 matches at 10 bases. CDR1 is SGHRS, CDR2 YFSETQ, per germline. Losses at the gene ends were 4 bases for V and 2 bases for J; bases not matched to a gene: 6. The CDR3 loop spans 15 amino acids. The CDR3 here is CASSTLAGVTYEQYF. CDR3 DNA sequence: TGCGCCAGCAGCACCCTAGCGGGAGTTACCTACGAGCAGTACTTC.